This is a list of T cell receptor beta chains from one sample in a study of blood T cell repertoires in COVID-19. Repertoires were generated with immunoSEQ multiplex PCR, while TCRdb's copy carries only in-frame clones and drops some. Counted here are 90,000 to 120,000 clones, around 89% occurring once; the ten biggest clones make up around 7%. Sequences were obtained from peripheral blood. The receptors here all came from a man aged 45-60 years with active or convalescent COVID-19. The CDR3 runs from the conserved cysteine through the conserved F or W. A D gene is named only where the DNA matches it firmly. Clone size is stated in some rows and not others, as once, few, many or a class when expanded.

V gene,clone size,J gene,D gene,CDR3 DNA,CDR3 protein
TRBV6-5,few,TRBJ1-2,TRBD1,TGTGCCAGCAGTCCCGGGACAGGATCTTATGGCTACACCTTC,CASSPGTGSYGYTF
TRBV4-3,.,TRBJ2-1,TRBD2,TGCGCCAGCAGCCAGGGACTAGCGGGAGGGCAGTTCTTC,CASSQGLAGGQFF
TRBV12-3/TRBV12-4,.,TRBJ1-2,.,TGTGCCAGCAGTTTAGCGACTCGAAGCTACACCTTC,CASSLATRSYTF
TRBV28,.,TRBJ1-2,.,TGTGCCAGCAGGCGATGGGGGGATGGCTACACCTTC,CASRRWGDGYTF
TRBV18,.,TRBJ1-2,.,TGTGCCAGCTCACCGGAGGGCGGTAACTATGGCTACACCTTC,CASSPEGGNYGYTF
TRBV27,once,TRBJ1-4,.,TGTGCCAGCAGTTTAAACAGAATTAATGAAAAACTGTTTTTT,CASSLNRINEKLFF
TRBV24-1,.,TRBJ1-2,TRBD1,TGTGCCACCAGTGAAGGACAGGGGGCCGGCTACACCTTC,CATSEGQGAGYTF
TRBV9,.,TRBJ2-2,.,TGTGCCAGCAAGGGACTTCAGAACACCGGGGAGCTGTTTTTT,CASKGLQNTGELFF
TRBV28,.,TRBJ1-5,TRBD1,TGTGCCAGCAGTTCTGGGGCAGGGGGGAATCAGCCCCAGCATTTT,CASSSGAGGNQPQHF
TRBV29-1,once,TRBJ1-2,.,TGCAGCGTTGAAGGGGGGGACAACTATGGCTACACCTTC,CSVEGGDNYGYTF
TRBV28,.,TRBJ2-5,TRBD2,TGTGCCAGCAGCATCGAGCGGGACCTAGAGACCCAGTACTTC,CASSIERDLETQYF
TRBV6-5,.,TRBJ2-7,.,TGTGCCAGCAGTTACGACAGATCCTACGAGCAGTACTTC,CASSYDRSYEQYF
TRBV7-2,.,TRBJ1-1,.,TGTGCCAGCAGCTCGTACCGACAGGCCACTGAAGCTTTCTTT,CASSSYRQATEAFF
TRBV7-9,few,TRBJ1-2,TRBD1,TGTGCCAGCACCGGACAGGGGTTCTATGGCTACACCTTC,CASTGQGFYGYTF
TRBV7-6,.,TRBJ2-7,TRBD2,TGTGCCAGCAGCTTGACGACTAGCGGGAAATACGAGCAGTACTTC,CASSLTTSGKYEQYF
TRBV11-2,few,TRBJ2-1,.,TGTGCCAGCAGCATTTCCCGGGACTGGGGTAGCTCCTACAATGAGCAGTTCTTC,CASSISRDWGSSYNEQFF
TRBV28,few,TRBJ2-1,.,TGTGCCAGCAGTTTAGGTCAGGGTGTCAATGAGCAGTTCTTC,CASSLGQGVNEQFF
TRBV28,.,TRBJ2-7,TRBD1,TGTGCCAGCAGTTGGGACAGCTCCTACGAGCAGTACTTC,CASSWDSSYEQYF
TRBV28,.,TRBJ1-1,.,TGTGCCAGCAGCCGATCGACAGACACTGAAGCTTTCTTT,CASSRSTDTEAFF
TRBV6-6,once,TRBJ1-5,.,TGTGCCAGCACCTATAGTGATCAGCCCCAGCATTTT,CASTYSDQPQHF
TRBV7-6,.,TRBJ2-2,.,TGTGCCAGCAGCCCGGCGGGGACCCAGAGGACCGGGGAGCTGTTTTTT,CASSPAGTQRTGELFF
TRBV7-8,.,TRBJ2-5,TRBD1,TGTGCCAGCAGCCCTAGGGGGGACAGGGGCCAAGAGACCCAGTACTTC,CASSPRGDRGQETQYF
TRBV6-5,.,TRBJ1-2,.,TGTGCCAGCAGTTATCGTCAGGGAACCCACGTATCCGGCTACACCTTC,CASSYRQGTHVSGYTF
TRBV27,.,TRBJ2-3,TRBD2,TGTGCCATCTCTCGGAGCGGGAGCAGGGCAGATACGCAGTATTTT,CAISRSGSRADTQYF
TRBV28,.,TRBJ2-3,TRBD1,TGTGCCAGCAGTTGGACCCCCGGGACAGGGAGAGAGGGAGATACGCAGTATTTT,CASSWTPGTGREGDTQYF
TRBV7-8,.,TRBJ2-3,.,TGTGCCAGCAGCTCCGCCGGGAGACTTAGCACAGATACGCAGTATTTT,CASSSAGRLSTDTQYF
TRBV4-1,.,TRBJ2-2,.,TGCGCCAGCAGCCAAGATTATCGGGGGACGATTGGGGAGCTGTTTTTT,CASSQDYRGTIGELFF
TRBV10-2,.,TRBJ2-2,TRBD2,TGCGCCAGCGATACTACTAGCGGGAGAGGCACCGGGGAGCTGTTTTTT,CASDTTSGRGTGELFF
TRBV28,.,TRBJ2-7,TRBD1,TGTGCCAGCAGTTCACCGGGACAGGGTAGTACCTACGAGCAGTACTTC,CASSSPGQGSTYEQYF
TRBV2,.,TRBJ2-7,.,TGTGCCAGCAGTGATAGTGACAGCGAGCAGTACTTC,CASSDSDSEQYF
TRBV12-3/TRBV12-4,.,TRBJ1-5,.,TGTGCCAGCAGCTTTGGGGGGGAACAGCCCCAGCATTTT,CASSFGGEQPQHF
TRBV15,.,TRBJ2-7,.,TGTGCCACCAGCAGAGATCGAGGTACCTACGAGCAGTACTTC,CATSRDRGTYEQYF
TRBV7-9,.,TRBJ2-7,TRBD2,TGTGCCAGCAGCTTATCTAGCGGGGGATCCTCCTACGAGCAGTACTTC,CASSLSSGGSSYEQYF
TRBV19,.,TRBJ1-1,.,TGTGCCAGTACCAAAGGGGCAGGCCCGAACACTGAAGCTTTCTTT,CASTKGAGPNTEAFF
TRBV29-1,.,TRBJ2-1,.,TGCAGCGTTGGCCGCGGGACTCGGACCTTGCAGTTCTTC,CSVGRGTRTLQFF
TRBV30,.,TRBJ1-1,TRBD1,TGTGCCTGGCTAACAGGGGGCCAGAACACTGAAGCTTTCTTT,CAWLTGGQNTEAFF
TRBV3-1/TRBV3-2,.,TRBJ2-5,TRBD2,TGTGCCAGCAGCCAAGTTACCAGCGGGAGGTCTAAGACCCAGTACTTC,CASSQVTSGRSKTQYF
TRBV11-1,.,TRBJ2-1,TRBD2,TGTGCCAGCACCGGGACTAGCGGGAGGTACAATGAGCAGTTCTTC,CASTGTSGRYNEQFF
TRBV24-1,.,TRBJ2-1,TRBD2,TGTGCCACCAGTGGACTAGCGGGAGGGCCGGGGGACAATGAGCAGTTCTTC,CATSGLAGGPGDNEQFF
TRBV18,.,TRBJ1-3,.,TGTGCCAGCTCACGCGGGGCTGGAAACACCATATATTTT,CASSRGAGNTIYF
TRBV2,.,TRBJ2-1,.,TGTGCCAGCAGTGTGGCTAGCCGAAACAATGAGCAGTTCTTC,CASSVASRNNEQFF
TRBV7-9,.,TRBJ1-1,.,TGTGCCAGCAGCTTAGTCACAGTTGAAGCTTTCTTT,CASSLVTVEAFF
TRBV29-1,.,TRBJ1-2,.,TGCAGCGAACTACGTGAACAGGGCCGGGGCTACACCTTC,CSELREQGRGYTF
TRBV6-5,once,TRBJ1-6,TRBD1,TGTGCCAGCAGCCGGACAGGGAAAAATAATTCACCCCTCCACTTT,CASSRTGKNNSPLHF
TRBV10-3,.,TRBJ2-1,.,TGTGCCATCGGACAGCACAATGAGCAGTTCTTC,CAIGQHNEQFF
TRBV7-8,.,TRBJ1-5,.,TGTGCCAGCAGCAAAAACAGGGATAGCAATCAGCCCCAGCATTTT,CASSKNRDSNQPQHF
TRBV28,.,TRBJ2-3,.,TGTGCCAGCAGGCTTGATCCTATGGCAGATACGCAGTATTTT,CASRLDPMADTQYF
TRBV28,.,TRBJ2-1,.,TGTGCCAGCAGTTTACTCAGCGGAACAGCCTACAATGAGCAGTTCTTC,CASSLLSGTAYNEQFF
TRBV9,.,TRBJ1-1,TRBD1,TGTGCCAGCAGCGATTCCGGGACAGGGAAAACTGAAGCTTTCTTT,CASSDSGTGKTEAFF
TRBV7-9,.,TRBJ2-7,TRBD2,TGTGCCAGCAGCTTCTCTAGCGGGAGGGCCCCCGAGCAGTACTTC,CASSFSSGRAPEQYF
TRBV14,.,TRBJ2-3,TRBD2,TGTGCCAGCAGCGGACTAGCGGGGATCCCGGATACGCAGTATTTT,CASSGLAGIPDTQYF
TRBV5-4,few,TRBJ2-1,.,TGTGCCAGCAGCCAGGACAGTGGGGAGCAGTTCTTC,CASSQDSGEQFF
TRBV7-9,few,TRBJ2-7,.,TGTGCCAGCAGCTTGGGACACTTTTCTCCTGGCGAGCAGTACTTC,CASSLGHFSPGEQYF
TRBV19,.,TRBJ2-7,TRBD2,TGTGCCAGTAGTCTCACTAGCGGGAGGGGGCTTTACGAGCAGTACTTC,CASSLTSGRGLYEQYF
TRBV6-5,.,TRBJ1-1,TRBD1,TGTGCCAGCAGTTACTCGACCGGGACAGTGAACACTGAAGCTTTCTTT,CASSYSTGTVNTEAFF